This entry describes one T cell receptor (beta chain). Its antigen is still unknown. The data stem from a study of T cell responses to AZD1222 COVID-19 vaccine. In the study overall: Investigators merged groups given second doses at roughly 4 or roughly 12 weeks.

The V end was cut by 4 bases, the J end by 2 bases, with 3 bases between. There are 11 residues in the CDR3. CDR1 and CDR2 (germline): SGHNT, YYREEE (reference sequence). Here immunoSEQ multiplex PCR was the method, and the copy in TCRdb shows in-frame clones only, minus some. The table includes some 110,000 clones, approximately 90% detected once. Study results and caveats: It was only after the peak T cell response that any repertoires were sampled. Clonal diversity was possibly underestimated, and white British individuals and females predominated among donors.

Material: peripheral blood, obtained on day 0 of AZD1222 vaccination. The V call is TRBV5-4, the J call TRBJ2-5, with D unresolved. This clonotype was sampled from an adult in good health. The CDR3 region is CASSKQETQYF. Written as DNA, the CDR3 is TGTGCCAGCAGCAAACAAGAGACCCAGTACTTC.